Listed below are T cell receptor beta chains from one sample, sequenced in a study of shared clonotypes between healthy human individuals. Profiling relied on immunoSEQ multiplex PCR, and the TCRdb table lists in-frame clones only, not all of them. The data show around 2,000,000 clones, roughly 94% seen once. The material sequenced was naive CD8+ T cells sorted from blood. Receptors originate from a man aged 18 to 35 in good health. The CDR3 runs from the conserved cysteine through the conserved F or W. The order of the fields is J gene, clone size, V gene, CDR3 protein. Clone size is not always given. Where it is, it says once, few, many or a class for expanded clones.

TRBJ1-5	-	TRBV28	CASLLAEGLYQPQHF
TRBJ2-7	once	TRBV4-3	CASSLGQPGAEGSYEQYF
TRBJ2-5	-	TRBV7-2	CASSLLRGQETQYF
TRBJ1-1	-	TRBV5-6	CASSLLTGNTEAFF
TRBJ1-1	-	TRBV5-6	CASSLRQNTEAFF
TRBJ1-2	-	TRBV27	CASRDPGTGLSDYGYTF
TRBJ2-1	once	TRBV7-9	CASSLEMGPSYNEQFF
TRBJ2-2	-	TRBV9	CASSVEGVGGELFF
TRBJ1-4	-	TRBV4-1	CASSQGAGEQVNEKLFF
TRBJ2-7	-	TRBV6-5	CASSRTSWNEQYF
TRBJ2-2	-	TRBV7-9	CASSSSVLAGADTGELFF
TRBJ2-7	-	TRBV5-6	CASSAGTAYEQYF
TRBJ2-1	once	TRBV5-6	CASSTPGLVPSSYNEQFF
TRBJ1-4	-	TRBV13	CASRWQGTGDEKLFF
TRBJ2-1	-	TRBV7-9	CASSPAIAGRDNEQFF
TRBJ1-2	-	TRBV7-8	CASTLSGALYGYTF
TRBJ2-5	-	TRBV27	CASSLLGEGQETQYF
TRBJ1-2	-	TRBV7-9	CASSLGDSGEGYTF
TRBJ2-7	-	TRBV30	CAWSGAGGAYEQYF
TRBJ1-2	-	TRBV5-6	CASSLALQTGLSNYGYTF
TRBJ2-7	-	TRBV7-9	CASSLGGGQYF
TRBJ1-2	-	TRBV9	CASSAGTEIYGYTF
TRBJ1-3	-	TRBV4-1	CASSQITENTIYF
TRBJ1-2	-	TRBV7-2	CASSPTGTAKVGSNYGYTF
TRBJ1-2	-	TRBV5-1	CASSVDSYGYTF
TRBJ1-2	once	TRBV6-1	CASSRIAPGYTF
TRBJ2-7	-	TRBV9	CASSIGQGLDGYEQYF
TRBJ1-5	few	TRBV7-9	CASSLAGASNQPQHF
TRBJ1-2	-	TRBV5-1	CASSQGADGYTF
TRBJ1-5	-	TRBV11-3	CASSLRGGTNNQPQHF
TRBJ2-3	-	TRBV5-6	CASSLELAGGADTQYF
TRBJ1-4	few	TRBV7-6	CASSPVSTNEKLFF
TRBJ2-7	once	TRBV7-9	CASSFAGYEQYF
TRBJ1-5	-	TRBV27	CASSLGGSNQPQHF
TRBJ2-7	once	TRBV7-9	CASSWDSEYEQYF
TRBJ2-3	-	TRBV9	CASSVGTSGRDTQYF
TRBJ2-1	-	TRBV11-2	CASSSLAGPYNEQFF
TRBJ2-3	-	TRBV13	CASSLNLVPDTQYF
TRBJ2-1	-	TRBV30	CAWTTGQGVYNEQFF
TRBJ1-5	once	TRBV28	CASSSRQPNQPQHF
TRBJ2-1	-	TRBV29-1	CSVEGGYDYNEQFF
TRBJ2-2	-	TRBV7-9	CASSVQGANTGELFF
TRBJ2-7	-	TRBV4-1	CASSQAWGLSSYEQYF
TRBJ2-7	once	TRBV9	CASSVEWGPNYEQYF
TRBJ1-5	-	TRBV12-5	CASGLWDSLCQPQHF
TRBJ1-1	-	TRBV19	CASGLGVNTEAFF
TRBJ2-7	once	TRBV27	CASTGTGALQEQYF
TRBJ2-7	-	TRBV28	CASSLGTGVYEQYF
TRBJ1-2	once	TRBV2	CASGGHGGNTF